These T cell receptor beta chains were read from a single sample in a study of blood T cell repertoires in COVID-19. TCRdb's copy holds only in-frame clones and misses some; the assay was immunoSEQ multiplex PCR. The sample lists tens of thousands of clones; around 90% were seen once. The sequenced sample consisted of peripheral blood. The receptor set was obtained from a man at least 80 years old with active or convalescent COVID-19. Each CDR3 is given with its conserved first and last residue. The D gene is left open where the match is weak. Clone size appears in some rows only: once, few, many, or a class for an expanded clone.

>TRBJ1-4|.|TRBD1|TRBV6-5|14
TGTGCCAGCAGCCAGACAGGGGGCGTTGAAAAACTGTTTTTT
CASSQTGGVEKLFF
>TRBJ2-3|.|TRBD2|TRBV7-9|14
TGTGCCAGCAGACTGAGGGAGGGAACAGATACGCAGTATTTT
CASRLREGTDTQYF
>TRBJ2-3|.|TRBD2|TRBV7-2|15
TGTGCCAGCAGCTTAGGGCGGGGGACTACAGATACGCAGTATTTT
CASSLGRGTTDTQYF
>TRBJ2-1|.|.|TRBV24-1|15
TGTGCCACCAGGCAAGAGGTGCCCTCCTACAATGAGCAGTTCTTC
CATRQEVPSYNEQFF
>TRBJ1-5|few|TRBD1|TRBV19|16
TGTGCCAGTACCGGGCCGGGACAGGCCGCCTCTCAGCCCCAGCATTTT
CASTGPGQAASQPQHF
>TRBJ1-5|.|.|TRBV30|14
TGTGCCTGGAGTGCATCAGATACCAATCAGCCCCAGCATTTT
CAWSASDTNQPQHF
>TRBJ1-2|.|.|TRBV10-1|13
TGCGCCAGCAGTCTGACAGCTAACTATGGCTACACCTTC
CASSLTANYGYTF
>TRBJ2-1|few|.|TRBV3-1/TRBV3-2|16
TGTGCCAGCAGCCAAATGGCGGGGAACCCCTACAATGAGCAGTTCTTC
CASSQMAGNPYNEQFF
>TRBJ1-4|.|.|TRBV4-1|15
TGCGCCAGCAGCCCTATACTCCGAACAGATGAAAAACTGTTTTTT
CASSPILRTDEKLFF
>TRBJ2-3|.|.|TRBV18|15
TGTGCCAGCTCACCGATAAGGGGGACCACAGATACGCAGTATTTT
CASSPIRGTTDTQYF
>TRBJ2-3|.|.|TRBV3-1/TRBV3-2|17
TGTGCCAGCAGTCCTTTCTTTCGGCAGGGTGCTGCAGATACGCAGTATTTT
CASSPFFRQGAADTQYF
>TRBJ1-3|.|.|TRBV11-3|14
TGTGCCAGCAGAGCCCCCCGGACAGGAAACACCATATATTTT
CASRAPRTGNTIYF
>TRBJ1-1|.|.|TRBV6-5|14
TGTGCCAGCACCGAGGGGACTCCTAACACTGAAGCTTTCTTT
CASTEGTPNTEAFF
>TRBJ2-6|.|TRBD2|TRBV2|15
TGTGCCAGCAGCCCCGGGAGGGGTGGGGCCAACGTCCTGACTTTC
CASSPGRGGANVLTF
>TRBJ2-1|few|.|TRBV7-7|12
TGTGCTAGCAGCCCGTCGGGCAATGAGCAGTTCTTC
CASSPSGNEQFF
>TRBJ1-1|.|.|TRBV6-4|13
TGTGCCAGCAGTCTCACAGGGACCACTGAAGCTTTCTTT
CASSLTGTTEAFF
>TRBJ1-1|.|TRBD1|TRBV11-2|16
TGTGCCAGCAGCCCCACGATTGGACAGGGGAACACTGAAGCTTTCTTT
CASSPTIGQGNTEAFF
>TRBJ1-1|once|.|TRBV11-3|13
TGTGCCAGCAGCCGGGGTCTGAACACTGAAGCTTTCTTT
CASSRGLNTEAFF
>TRBJ2-5|.|TRBD1|TRBV5-4|16
TGTGCCAGCAGGACTCGGACAGGGGAATTTGCGGAGACCCAGTACTTC
CASRTRTGEFAETQYF
>TRBJ2-2|.|TRBD2|TRBV5-1|15
TGCGCCAGCAGCCCACTAGCGGGGGACACCGGGGAGCTGTTTTTT
CASSPLAGDTGELFF
>TRBJ2-3|.|TRBD2|TRBV6-6|16
TGTGCCAGCAGACCACCCGGGACTAGCGGCACAGATACGCAGTATTTT
CASRPPGTSGTDTQYF
>TRBJ2-2|once|TRBD1|TRBV7-9|17
TGTGCCAGCAGCGCCCGGACAGGGGGACCTAACACCGGGGAGCTGTTTTTT
CASSARTGGPNTGELFF
>TRBJ2-2|.|.|TRBV9|15
TGTGCCAGCAGCGTAGCGGAGTCGGTCACCGGGGAGCTGTTTTTT
CASSVAESVTGELFF
>TRBJ2-6|.|TRBD1|TRBV27|17
TGTGCCAGCAAGATACAGGGGATCGGTCCTGGGGCCAACGTCCTGACTTTC
CASKIQGIGPGANVLTF
>TRBJ1-3|.|.|TRBV5-6|17
TGTGCCAGCAGCTTGGTTATCGGGGGGTTTACTGGAAACACCATATATTTT
CASSLVIGGFTGNTIYF
>TRBJ2-2|.|TRBD2|TRBV5-1|16
TGCGCCAGCAGCTTACCGGGACTAAGAAACACCGGGGAGCTGTTTTTT
CASSLPGLRNTGELFF
>TRBJ2-5|.|.|TRBV2|15
TGTGCCAGCCTACCCGTGGCAGGGGTTAGAGAGACCCAGTACTTC
CASLPVAGVRETQYF
>TRBJ1-2|few|TRBD1|TRBV12-3/TRBV12-4|11
TGTGCCAGCAGCTCAGGGGGCGGCTACACCTTC
CASSSGGGYTF
>TRBJ2-1|.|.|TRBV9|14
TGTGCCAGCACCATCGGGAGTAGCTACAATGAGCAGTTCTTC
CASTIGSSYNEQFF
>TRBJ2-2|once|TRBD1|TRBV5-4|17
TGTGCCAGCAGCGCCCTGGGCAGGGGGCGGGACACCGGGGAGCTGTTTTTT
CASSALGRGRDTGELFF
>TRBJ2-5|.|TRBD1|TRBV15|16
TGTGCCACCAGCAGAGGGGGGACAGCAGGACAAGAGACCCAGTACTTC
CATSRGGTAGQETQYF
>TRBJ2-3|.|TRBD1|TRBV19|15
TGTGCCAGTAGTGTCGGGACAGGGGGCATCGATACGCAGTATTTT
CASSVGTGGIDTQYF
>TRBJ1-1|.|TRBD1|TRBV5-8|14
TGTGCCAGCAGCTTCAGGGGGCTGGGCACTGAAGCTTTCTTT
CASSFRGLGTEAFF
>TRBJ1-6|.|.|TRBV12-3/TRBV12-4|13
TGTGCCAGCACAACAGGGCACGTCTCACCCCTCCACTTT
CASTTGHVSPLHF
>TRBJ1-3|.|.|TRBV7-2|15
TGTGCCAGCAGCCAAGGGGGTTCCTCTGGAAACACCATATATTTT
CASSQGGSSGNTIYF
>TRBJ1-3|once|.|TRBV6-6|14
TGTGCCAGCAGTCCCTCGAGTTCTGAAAACACCATATATTTT
CASSPSSSENTIYF
>TRBJ1-1|.|TRBD1|TRBV19|15
TGTGCCAGTAGTACCTCGGGACAGCCGAACACTGAAGCTTTCTTT
CASSTSGQPNTEAFF
>TRBJ2-3|.|.|TRBV6-1|15
TGTGCCAGCAGTGAAGAGGGCGGGATCACAGATACGCAGTATTTT
CASSEEGGITDTQYF
>TRBJ2-5|.|TRBD2|TRBV30|14
TGTGGTATGGGACTAGCGGGAGTTGGAGAGACCCAGTACTTC
CGMGLAGVGETQYF
>TRBJ1-2|.|.|TRBV11-2|15
TGTGCCAGCAGCAGGACCAGGGAAATTGGTTTTGGCTACACCTTC
CASSRTREIGFGYTF
>TRBJ2-1|once|.|TRBV5-4|15
TGTGCCAGCAGCTTGGCGGGAAGCTCCTACAATGAGCAGTTCTTC
CASSLAGSSYNEQFF
>TRBJ2-5|.|TRBD2|TRBV28|18
TGTGCCAGCAGCCTACCGGGACTAGCGGGGGAGATACAAGAGACCCAGTACTTC
CASSLPGLAGEIQETQYF
>TRBJ2-2|once|TRBD1|TRBV11-2|15
TGTGCCAGCAGTCGGACAGGGGCGCGGACCGGGGAGCTGTTTTTT
CASSRTGARTGELFF
>TRBJ2-5|once|.|TRBV7-2|14
TGTGCCAGCGGCCTGGGAGTAACCCAAGAGACCCAGTACTTC
CASGLGVTQETQYF
>TRBJ1-6|once|.|TRBV2|13
TGTGCCAGCGCCCCAGGCCGGTTTTCACCCCTCCACTTT
CASAPGRFSPLHF
>TRBJ1-3|.|.|TRBV19|15
TGTGCCAGTAGTATTCGGGGTAGCTCTGGAAACACCATATATTTT
CASSIRGSSGNTIYF
>TRBJ1-6|.|TRBD1|TRBV5-1|18
TGCGCCAGCAGCTGGACAGGGGCGAGGCTCTCCTATAATTCACCCCTCCACTTT
CASSWTGARLSYNSPLHF
>TRBJ2-5|.|TRBD1|TRBV7-9|18
TGTGCCAGCAGCTTAGGTGGGCGGACAGGGGCGGTGGAGGAGACCCAGTACTTC
CASSLGGRTGAVEETQYF
>TRBJ2-1|.|.|TRBV3-1/TRBV3-2|13
TGTGCCAGCAGCCTATTACAGCACAATGAGCAGTTCTTC
CASSLLQHNEQFF
>TRBJ2-2|.|TRBD1|TRBV28|16
TGTGCCAGCACCATGTCCGGGACAGGTCTCACCGGGGAGCTGTTTTTT
CASTMSGTGLTGELFF
>TRBJ1-4|.|.|TRBV5-1|15
TGCGCCAGCACCCACGGACGGACGGGAAATGAAAAACTGTTTTTT
CASTHGRTGNEKLFF
>TRBJ2-3|.|TRBD2|TRBV23-1|16
TGCGCCAGCAGTTCCGGACTAGCCAAGTACACAGATACGCAGTATTTT
CASSSGLAKYTDTQYF
>TRBJ1-2|.|TRBD1|TRBV11-2|14
TGTGCCAGCAGCCAGCCGGGACAGGGGTTAGGCTACACCTTC
CASSQPGQGLGYTF